Presented here are 3 T cell receptor beta chains from one specimen sequenced in a study of monozygotic twins with inflammatory bowel disease. TCRdb re-called the 5' RACE reads; one entry per CDR3 protein, DNA not given. The table lists around 380,000 distinct CDR3 sequences. The sample comprised blood. Every receptor here comes from a human donor with ulcerative colitis or Crohn's disease, or a healthy co-twin of an affected twin (not recorded which).

The chain has TRBV12-3 or TRBV12-4 and TRBJ2-3; TCRdb's D call, TRBD1, is unchecked because there is no DNA. The length of the CDR3 is 14 residues. The CDR3 sequence is CASSSGTEVMTQYF.

The CDR3 sequence is CAISEAPRETQYF. V usage is TRBV10-3 and J usage is TRBJ2-5. Germline CDR1 reads ENHRY; CDR2 reads SYGVKD. The CDR3 loop spans 13 amino acids.

This chain's CDR3 is CASSSYRQGAYEQYF. This chain connects TRBV7-2 to TRBJ2-7; TCRdb reports TRBD1, a call that lacks DNA to check it against. The germline V gene encodes CDR1 SGHTA and CDR2 FQGNSA. CDR3 length: 15 amino acids.